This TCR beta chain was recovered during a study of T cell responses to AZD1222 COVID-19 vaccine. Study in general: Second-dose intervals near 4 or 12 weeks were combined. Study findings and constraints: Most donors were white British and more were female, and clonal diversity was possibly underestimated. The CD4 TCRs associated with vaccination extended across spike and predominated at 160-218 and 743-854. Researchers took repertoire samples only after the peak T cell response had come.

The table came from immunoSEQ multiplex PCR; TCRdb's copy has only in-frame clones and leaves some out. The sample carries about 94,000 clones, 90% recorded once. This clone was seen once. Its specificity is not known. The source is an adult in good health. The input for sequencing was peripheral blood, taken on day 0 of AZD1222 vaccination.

The CDR3 nucleotides are TGTGCCAGCAGCGTAGCAACTAGCGGGTATGGGCAGTTCTTC. Residues: CASSVATSGYGQFF. The chain links TRBV9 to TRBJ2-1, with 9 bases fitting TRBD2. CDR3 length: 14 residues. J gave up 12 bases and V 0 bases, and 7 bases lay outside the gene matches. CDR1 is SGDLS and CDR2 is YYNGEE in the germline V gene. The whole variable domain, remainder taken from reference TRBV9 and TRBJ2-1, is DSGVTQTPKHLITATGQRVTLRCSPRSGDLSVYWYQQSLDQGLQFLIQYYNGEERAKGNILERFSAQQFPDLHSELNLSSLELGDSALYFCASSVATSGYGQFFGPGTRLTVL.